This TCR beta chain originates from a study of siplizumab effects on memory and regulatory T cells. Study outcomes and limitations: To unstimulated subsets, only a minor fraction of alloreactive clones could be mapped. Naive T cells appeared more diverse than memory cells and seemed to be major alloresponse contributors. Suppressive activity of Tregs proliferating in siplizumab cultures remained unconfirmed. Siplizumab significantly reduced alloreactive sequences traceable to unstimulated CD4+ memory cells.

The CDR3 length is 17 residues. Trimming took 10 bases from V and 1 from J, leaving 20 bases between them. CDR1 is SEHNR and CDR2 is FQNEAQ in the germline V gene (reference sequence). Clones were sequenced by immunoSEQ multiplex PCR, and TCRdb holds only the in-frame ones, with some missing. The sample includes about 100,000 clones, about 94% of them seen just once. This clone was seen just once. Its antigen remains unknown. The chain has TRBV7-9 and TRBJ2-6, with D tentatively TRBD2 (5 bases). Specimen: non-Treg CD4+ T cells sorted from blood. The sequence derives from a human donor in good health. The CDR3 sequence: CATRKKGDASGANVLTF. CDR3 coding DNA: TGTGCCACCAGAAAAAAGGGAGACGCATCTGGGGCCAACGTCCTGACTTTC.